The rows below give T cell receptor beta chains drawn from one sample of a study of long-term antiretroviral therapy in people with HIV. Using immunoSEQ multiplex PCR, the repertoire was profiled, and TCRdb retains in-frame clones only, with some absent. The sample shows some 35,000 clones, roughly 85% of them seen only once. The starting material was unsorted PBMCs, obtained 2.2 years after starting antiretroviral therapy. Receptors were obtained from a man between 18 and 35 years old with HIV. Both conserved end residues are part of each CDR3. The order of the fields is CDR3 protein, V gene, J gene.

CDR3: CASGLVTAGASGANVLTF; V: TRBV12-5; J: TRBJ2-6
CDR3: CASSFGTGVRYGYTF; V: TRBV5-6; J: TRBJ1-2
CDR3: CSAEGDGSLHF; V: TRBV20-1; J: TRBJ1-6
CDR3: CAISEFSYNEQFF; V: TRBV10-3; J: TRBJ2-1
CDR3: CASNLIPGQGSIGTEAFF; V: TRBV7-8; J: TRBJ1-1
CDR3: CASSIGGSAEAFF; V: TRBV19; J: TRBJ1-1
CDR3: CASSQDWPGGKQETQYF; V: TRBV4-3; J: TRBJ2-5
CDR3: CAISESGQVGTEAFF; V: TRBV10-3; J: TRBJ1-1
CDR3: CASSLGQGVTDTQYF; V: TRBV13; J: TRBJ2-3
CDR3: CASSLDRGRYEQYF; V: TRBV11-2; J: TRBJ2-7
CDR3: CATRNGQVHTEAFF; V: TRBV10-3; J: TRBJ1-1